This T cell receptor beta chain came from a study of identical twins. Whole-study findings and limits: Twin pairs' shared out-of-frame alpha sequences were enriched in low generation probability. Findings came from cross-sectional statistics, without long-term follow-up of donors. Compared with models, monozygotic twins showed more out-of-frame TCR alpha sharing.

Donors uniformly comprised healthy Caucasians. MiXCR was run by TCRdb on the 5' RACE reads, yielding one entry per CDR3 protein. The profile shows approximately 590,000 distinct CDR3 sequences, 9% to 10% of them singletons. Ten or more counts support this clonotype. What it binds is not known. These data were also filed under a second study, of yellow fever vaccine responses in identical twins.

The TCR comes from a woman aged 18-30 years in good health. What was sequenced was PBMCs.

CDR3 in DNA: TGTGCCAGCAGCCTGCAGGGACGTCAAAGCACAGATACGCAGTATTTT. Residues: CASSLQGRQSTDTQYF. The chain couples TRBV5-5 to TRBJ2-3; D tentatively fits TRBD1 or TRBD2 (5 bases each). The CDR3 runs 16 residues. Germline CDR1 reads SGHKS; CDR2 reads YYEKEE (reference sequence). Trimming pared 4 bases from V and 0 bases from J, leaving 15 bases between.